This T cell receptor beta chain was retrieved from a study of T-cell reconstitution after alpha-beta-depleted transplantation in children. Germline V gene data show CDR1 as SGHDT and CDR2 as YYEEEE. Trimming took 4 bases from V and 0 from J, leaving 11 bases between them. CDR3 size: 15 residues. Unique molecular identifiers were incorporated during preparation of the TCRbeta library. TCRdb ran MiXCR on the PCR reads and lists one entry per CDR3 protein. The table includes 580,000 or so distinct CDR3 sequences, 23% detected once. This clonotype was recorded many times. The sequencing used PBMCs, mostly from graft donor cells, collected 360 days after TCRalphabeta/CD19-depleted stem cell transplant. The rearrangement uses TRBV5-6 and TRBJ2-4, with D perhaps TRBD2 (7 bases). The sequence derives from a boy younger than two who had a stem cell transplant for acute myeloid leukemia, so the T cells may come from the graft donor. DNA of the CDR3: TGTGCCAGCAGCCCGGGGGGCGGAGCCAAAAACATTCAGTACTTC. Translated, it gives CASSPGGGAKNIQYF.